This TCR beta chain stems from a study of OX40 agonist ivuxolimab in advanced cancers. Study context: Clinicians treated patients with ivuxolimab, an agonistic anti-OX40 (CD134) antibody.

Trimming took off 7 bases at V and 6 bases at J, with 16 bases between the two ends. The germline gives CDR1 SNHLY, CDR2 FYNNEI. The CDR3 is 13 amino acids. Assay used: immunoSEQ multiplex PCR; TCRdb lists only in-frame clones, some missing. The repertoire has about 58,000 clones, about four fifths of them found once; the top ten carry 1.2%. This TCR was sampled from an adult with an advanced solid tumor such as melanoma, head and neck, liver or kidney cancer. Sequenced here: CD4+ or CD8+ T cells sorted from blood, sampled in a trial of the OX40 agonist ivuxolimab. The chain joins TRBV2 to TRBJ2-7; no definite D call. The CDR3 sequence is CASTPSFGFEQYF. CDR3 coding DNA: TGTGCCAGCACCCCCTCGTTTGGGTTCGAGCAGTACTTC.